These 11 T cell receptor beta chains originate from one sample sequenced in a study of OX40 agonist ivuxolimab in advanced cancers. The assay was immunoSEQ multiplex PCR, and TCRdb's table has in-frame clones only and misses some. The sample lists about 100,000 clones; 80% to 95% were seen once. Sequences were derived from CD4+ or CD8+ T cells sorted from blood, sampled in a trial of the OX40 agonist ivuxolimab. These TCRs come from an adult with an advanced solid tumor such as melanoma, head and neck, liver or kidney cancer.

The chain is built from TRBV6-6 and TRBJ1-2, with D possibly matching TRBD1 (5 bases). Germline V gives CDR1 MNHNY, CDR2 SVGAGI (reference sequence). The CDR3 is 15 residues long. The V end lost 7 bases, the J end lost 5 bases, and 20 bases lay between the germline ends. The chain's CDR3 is CASTQGDVDGYGYTF. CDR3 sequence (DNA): TGTGCCAGCACCCAAGGGGACGTGGATGGTTATGGCTACACCTTC.

CDR3 DNA sequence: TGTGCCAGTACCCGGGACCTAGCCTCCGCGAACACCGGGGAGCTGTTTTTT. Amino acids: CASTRDLASANTGELFF. The gene calls are TRBV27 and TRBJ2-2; D could derive from TRBD1 or TRBD2 (5 bases each). Germline V gives CDR1 MNHEY, CDR2 SMNVEV (reference sequence). There are 17 residues in the CDR3. Trimming took 9 bases from V and 0 from J, leaving 20 bases between them.

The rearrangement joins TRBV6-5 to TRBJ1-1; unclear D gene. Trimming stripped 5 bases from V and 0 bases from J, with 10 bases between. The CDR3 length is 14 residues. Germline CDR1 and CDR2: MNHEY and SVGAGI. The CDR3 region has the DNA TGTGCCAGCAGTCCTCGGACTGTGAACACTGAAGCTTTCTTT. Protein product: CASSPRTVNTEAFF.

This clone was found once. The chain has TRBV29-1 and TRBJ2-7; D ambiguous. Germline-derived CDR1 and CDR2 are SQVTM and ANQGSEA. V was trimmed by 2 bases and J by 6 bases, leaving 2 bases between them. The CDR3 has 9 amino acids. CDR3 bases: TGCAGCGTTGAACGCGAGCAGTACTTC. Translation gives CSVEREQYF.

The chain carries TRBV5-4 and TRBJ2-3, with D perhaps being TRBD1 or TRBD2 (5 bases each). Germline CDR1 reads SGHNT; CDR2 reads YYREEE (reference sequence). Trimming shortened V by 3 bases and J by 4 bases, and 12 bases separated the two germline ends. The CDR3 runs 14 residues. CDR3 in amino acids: CASSSGLGPDTQYF. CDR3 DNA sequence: TGTGCCAGCAGCTCTGGGCTGGGACCAGATACGCAGTATTTT. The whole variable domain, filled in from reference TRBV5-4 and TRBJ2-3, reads ETGVTQSPTHLIKTRGQQVTLRCSSQSGHNTVSWYQQALGQGPQFIFQYYREEENGRGNFPPRFSGLQFPNYSSELNVNALELDDSALYLCASSSGLGPDTQYFGPGTRLTVL.

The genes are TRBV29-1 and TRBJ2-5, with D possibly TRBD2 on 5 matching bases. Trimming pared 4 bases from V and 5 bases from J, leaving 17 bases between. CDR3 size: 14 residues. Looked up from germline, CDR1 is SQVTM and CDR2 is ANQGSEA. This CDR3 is CSVGGWVGMETQYF. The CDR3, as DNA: TGCAGCGTTGGAGGGTGGGTGGGGATGGAGACCCAGTACTTC.

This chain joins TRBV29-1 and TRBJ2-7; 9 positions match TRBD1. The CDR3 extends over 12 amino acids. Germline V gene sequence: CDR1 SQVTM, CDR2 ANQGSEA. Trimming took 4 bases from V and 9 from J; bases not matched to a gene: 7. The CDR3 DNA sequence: TGCAGCGTTGGCGGGACAGGGCTGGGGCAGTACTTC. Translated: CSVGGTGLGQYF.

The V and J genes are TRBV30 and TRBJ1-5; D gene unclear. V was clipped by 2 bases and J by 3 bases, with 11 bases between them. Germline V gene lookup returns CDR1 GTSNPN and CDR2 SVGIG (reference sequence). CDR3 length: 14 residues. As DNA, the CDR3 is TGTGCCTGGAGTCACCCGGGCCCCAATCAGCCCCAGCATTTT. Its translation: CAWSHPGPNQPQHF. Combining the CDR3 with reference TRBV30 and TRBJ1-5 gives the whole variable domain SQTIHQWPATLVQPVGSPLSLECTVEGTSNPNLYWYRQAAGRGLQLLFYSVGIGQISSEVPQNLSASRPQDRQFILSSKKLLLSDSGFYLCAWSHPGPNQPQHFGDGTRLSIL.

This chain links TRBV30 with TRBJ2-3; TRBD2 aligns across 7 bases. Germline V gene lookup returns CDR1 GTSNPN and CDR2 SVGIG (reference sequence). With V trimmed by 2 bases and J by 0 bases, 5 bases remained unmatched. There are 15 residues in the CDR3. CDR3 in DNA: TGTGCCTGGAGTAGTTGGGGGGGGAGCACAGATACGCAGTATTTT. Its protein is CAWSSWGGSTDTQYF.

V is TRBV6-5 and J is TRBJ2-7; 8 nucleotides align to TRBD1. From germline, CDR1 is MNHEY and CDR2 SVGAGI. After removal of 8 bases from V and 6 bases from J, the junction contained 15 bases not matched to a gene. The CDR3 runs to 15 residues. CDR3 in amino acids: CASRNRGTGSGEQYF. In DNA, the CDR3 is TGTGCCAGCCGAAACCGAGGGACAGGTTCTGGCGAGCAGTACTTC.

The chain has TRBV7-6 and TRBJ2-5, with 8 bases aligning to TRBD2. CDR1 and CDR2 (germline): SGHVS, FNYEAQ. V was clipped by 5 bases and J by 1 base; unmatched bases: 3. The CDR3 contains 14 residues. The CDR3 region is CASSVTSAQETQYF. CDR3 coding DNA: TGTGCCAGCAGCGTGACTAGCGCCCAAGAGACCCAGTACTTC.